This is a list of T cell receptor beta chains from one sample in a study of blood T cells in healthy people across ages. One entry per CDR3 protein results from TCRdb running MiXCR on the 5' RACE reads. Of some 1.6 million distinct CDR3 sequences in the sample, 30% to 40% were seen once. The sample consisted of blood. The receptor source for this set is a woman aged 25 to 39 in good health. Both conserved end residues are part of each CDR3. Fields, in order: clone size, D gene, V gene, CDR3 length, J gene, CDR3 protein, CDR3 DNA. A D gene is named only where the DNA matches it firmly. The listing skips clone size in some rows; elsewhere it reads once, few, many or a size class.

abundance: NA
d_gene: NA
v_gene: TRBV5-1
len: 15
j_gene: TRBJ1-5
CDR3aa: CASSSERYSNQPQHF
CDR3nt: TGCGCCAGCAGCTCAGAGAGGTATAGCAATCAGCCCCAGCATTTT

abundance: few
d_gene: TRBD2
v_gene: TRBV30
len: 11
j_gene: TRBJ2-1
CDR3aa: CAIAGADEQFF
CDR3nt: TGTGCCATAGCGGGAGCGGATGAGCAGTTCTTC

abundance: NA
d_gene: TRBD2
v_gene: TRBV20-1
len: 15
j_gene: TRBJ2-7
CDR3aa: CSASKGAGGPYEQYF
CDR3nt: TGCAGTGCTAGCAAGGGAGCGGGGGGTCCCTACGAGCAGTACTTC

abundance: NA
d_gene: TRBD1
v_gene: TRBV4-1
len: 17
j_gene: TRBJ1-1
CDR3aa: CASVHGTGGFMNTEAFF
CDR3nt: TGCGCCAGCGTCCACGGGACAGGGGGCTTCATGAACACTGAAGCTTTCTTT

abundance: NA
d_gene: NA
v_gene: TRBV14
len: 17
j_gene: TRBJ2-2
CDR3aa: CASSQGLRGSATGELFF
CDR3nt: TGTGCCAGCAGCCAAGGACTGAGGGGATCGGCCACCGGGGAGCTGTTTTTT

abundance: NA
d_gene: TRBD2
v_gene: TRBV7-2
len: 19
j_gene: TRBJ2-1
CDR3aa: CASSLASWTSGRYYNEQFF
CDR3nt: TGTGCCAGCAGCCTAGCGTCTTGGACTAGCGGGAGGTATTACAATGAGCAGTTCTTC

abundance: few
d_gene: TRBD1
v_gene: TRBV7-9
len: 15
j_gene: TRBJ1-2
CDR3aa: CASSLAGTGEYGYTF
CDR3nt: TGTGCCAGCAGCTTAGCTGGGACAGGTGAATATGGCTACACCTTC

abundance: NA
d_gene: NA
v_gene: TRBV27
len: 14
j_gene: TRBJ2-3
CDR3aa: CASSFLGFGDTQYF
CDR3nt: TGTGCCAGCAGTTTTCTGGGGTTCGGAGATACGCAGTATTTT

abundance: NA
d_gene: NA
v_gene: TRBV11-2
len: 21
j_gene: TRBJ2-1
CDR3aa: CASSFPRWASPPLGLGRTQFF
CDR3nt: TGTGCCAGCAGCTTCCCCCGCTGGGCCAGCCCCCCTTTGGGCCTTGGTAGGACCCAGTTCTTC

abundance: many
d_gene: TRBD1
v_gene: TRBV10-3
len: 13
j_gene: TRBJ2-7
CDR3aa: CAISDKGAREQYF
CDR3nt: TGTGCCATCAGTGATAAGGGGGCGCGTGAGCAGTACTTC

abundance: few
d_gene: NA
v_gene: TRBV7-9
len: 14
j_gene: TRBJ1-1
CDR3aa: CASSRQALVTEAFF
CDR3nt: TGTGCCAGCAGCAGACAGGCCTTGGTCACTGAAGCTTTCTTT

abundance: few
d_gene: NA
v_gene: TRBV28
len: 15
j_gene: TRBJ2-7
CDR3aa: CASSFRSGTYYEQYF
CDR3nt: TGTGCCAGCAGTTTCAGGTCTGGAACTTACTACGAGCAGTACTTC

abundance: few
d_gene: NA
v_gene: TRBV9
len: 17
j_gene: TRBJ2-5
CDR3aa: CASSVGVGAKYQETQYF
CDR3nt: TGTGCCAGCAGCGTGGGGGTCGGAGCTAAGTACCAAGAGACCCAGTACTTC

abundance: NA
d_gene: NA
v_gene: TRBV28
len: 13
j_gene: TRBJ1-3
CDR3aa: CASSLGGSNTIYF
CDR3nt: TGTGCCAGCAGTTTAGGGGGATCTAACACCATATATTTT

abundance: few
d_gene: TRBD1
v_gene: TRBV9
len: 16
j_gene: TRBJ2-7
CDR3aa: CASSATGTELRYEQYF
CDR3nt: TGTGCCAGCAGCGCAACCGGGACAGAGCTCAGGTACGAGCAGTACTTC

abundance: NA
d_gene: TRBD1
v_gene: TRBV10-3
len: 14
j_gene: TRBJ2-5
CDR3aa: CAIKNPGQQETQYF
CDR3nt: TGTGCCATCAAAAACCCGGGACAGCAAGAGACCCAGTACTTC

abundance: NA
d_gene: NA
v_gene: TRBV28
len: 15
j_gene: TRBJ2-7
CDR3aa: CASGAGSPSSYEQYF
CDR3nt: TGTGCCAGCGGGGCCGGGTCCCCGAGCTCCTACGAGCAGTACTTC

abundance: NA
d_gene: TRBD1
v_gene: TRBV7-3
len: 15
j_gene: TRBJ2-2
CDR3aa: CASSSTGSGTGELFF
CDR3nt: TGTGCCAGCAGCTCGACAGGGAGCGGCACCGGGGAGCTGTTTTTT

abundance: once
d_gene: NA
v_gene: TRBV28
len: 17
j_gene: TRBJ2-5
CDR3aa: CASSLYPRTNGRNEQYF
CDR3nt: TGTGCCAGCAGTTTATACCCCCGAACTAACGGGAGAAATGAGCAGTACTTC

abundance: NA
d_gene: TRBD1
v_gene: TRBV7-9
len: 17
j_gene: TRBJ2-7
CDR3aa: CASSLDMAGDSSYEQYF
CDR3nt: TGTGCCAGCAGCTTAGATATGGCCGGGGACAGCTCCTACGAGCAGTACTTC

abundance: NA
d_gene: NA
v_gene: TRBV6-5
len: 15
j_gene: TRBJ2-1
CDR3aa: CASSPDRTTYNEQFF
CDR3nt: TGTGCCAGCAGTCCGGACCGGACCACCTACAATGAGCAGTTCTTC

abundance: NA
d_gene: TRBD2
v_gene: TRBV4-2
len: 16
j_gene: TRBJ2-1
CDR3aa: CASSQIAGGTYNEQFF
CDR3nt: TGTGCCAGCAGCCAGATAGCGGGAGGAACTTACAATGAGCAGTTCTTC

abundance: NA
d_gene: TRBD2
v_gene: TRBV4-1
len: 16
j_gene: TRBJ2-3
CDR3aa: CASSQGVALATDTQYF
CDR3nt: TGCGCCAGCAGCCAAGGTGTTGCACTAGCGACAGATACGCAGTATTTT

abundance: NA
d_gene: TRBD2
v_gene: TRBV6-2/TRBV6-3
len: 15
j_gene: TRBJ2-1
CDR3aa: CASRPVAGGLDEQFF
CDR3nt: TGTGCCAGCAGGCCTGTAGCGGGGGGCTTGGATGAGCAGTTCTTC

abundance: few
d_gene: NA
v_gene: TRBV30
len: 13
j_gene: TRBJ2-3
CDR3aa: CAWSALGGGVRYF
CDR3nt: TGTGCCTGGAGTGCCCTTGGGGGCGGGGTCCGGTATTTT

abundance: many
d_gene: TRBD2
v_gene: TRBV15
len: 16
j_gene: TRBJ2-7
CDR3aa: CATSRTSGRDPYEQYF
CDR3nt: TGTGCCACCAGCAGAACTAGCGGGAGAGATCCCTACGAGCAGTACTTC

abundance: NA
d_gene: NA
v_gene: TRBV28
len: 15
j_gene: TRBJ1-5
CDR3aa: CASSAPGGEGQPQHF
CDR3nt: TGTGCCAGCAGTGCCCCGGGGGGGGAGGGACAGCCCCAGCATTTT

abundance: many
d_gene: TRBD1
v_gene: TRBV6-6
len: 16
j_gene: TRBJ1-1
CDR3aa: CASSYVPRATGAEAFF
CDR3nt: TGTGCCAGCAGTTACGTGCCCCGGGCAACAGGGGCTGAAGCTTTCTTT

abundance: NA
d_gene: NA
v_gene: TRBV5-1
len: 14
j_gene: TRBJ1-1
CDR3aa: CASSTQGKNTEAFF
CDR3nt: TGCGCCAGCAGCACCCAGGGAAAGAACACTGAAGCTTTCTTT

abundance: NA
d_gene: NA
v_gene: TRBV30
len: 13
j_gene: TRBJ1-2
CDR3aa: CAWSMTLERGYTF
CDR3nt: TGTGCCTGGAGTATGACACTCGAGCGGGGCTACACCTTC

abundance: NA
d_gene: TRBD2
v_gene: TRBV20-1
len: 20
j_gene: TRBJ2-5
CDR3aa: CSARDSSGRAFRTTQETQYF
CDR3nt: TGCAGTGCTAGAGACTCTAGCGGGAGGGCCTTCCGCACCACTCAAGAGACCCAGTACTTC

abundance: NA
d_gene: NA
v_gene: TRBV20-1
len: 15
j_gene: TRBJ2-7
CDR3aa: CSARDHGQGSHEQYF
CDR3nt: TGCAGTGCTAGAGATCATGGTCAGGGTTCTCACGAGCAGTACTTC

abundance: many
d_gene: NA
v_gene: TRBV5-5
len: 15
j_gene: TRBJ2-1
CDR3aa: CASSFGESSYNEQFF
CDR3nt: TGTGCCAGCAGCTTCGGTGAGAGCTCCTACAATGAGCAGTTCTTC

abundance: NA
d_gene: NA
v_gene: TRBV5-1
len: 13
j_gene: TRBJ2-5
CDR3aa: CASSLDNKETQYF
CDR3nt: TGCGCCAGCAGCCTGGACAATAAAGAGACCCAGTACTTC

abundance: NA
d_gene: TRBD1
v_gene: TRBV6-1
len: 15
j_gene: TRBJ1-1
CDR3aa: CAIEAGTGVFTEAFF
CDR3nt: TGTGCCATTGAGGCGGGGACAGGGGTTTTCACTGAAGCTTTCTTT

abundance: NA
d_gene: TRBD2
v_gene: TRBV28
len: 16
j_gene: TRBJ2-3
CDR3aa: CASSSLTSGEVDTQYF
CDR3nt: TGTGCCAGCAGTTCACTGACTAGCGGGGAGGTTGATACGCAGTATTTT

abundance: few
d_gene: NA
v_gene: TRBV28
len: 14
j_gene: TRBJ2-6
CDR3aa: CASSRESGANVLTF
CDR3nt: TGTGCCAGCAGCAGGGAGTCTGGGGCCAACGTCCTGACTTTC

abundance: NA
d_gene: TRBD2
v_gene: TRBV24-1
len: 16
j_gene: TRBJ2-1
CDR3aa: CATSDRLAGASREQFF
CDR3nt: TGTGCCACCAGTGACCGCCTAGCGGGAGCTTCGAGGGAGCAGTTCTTC

abundance: NA
d_gene: TRBD2
v_gene: TRBV20-1
len: 18
j_gene: TRBJ2-1
CDR3aa: CSARDLLAGGQGYNEQFF
CDR3nt: TGCAGTGCTAGAGATTTGCTAGCGGGGGGGCAGGGCTACAATGAGCAGTTCTTC

abundance: NA
d_gene: TRBD2
v_gene: TRBV28
len: 15
j_gene: TRBJ2-1
CDR3aa: CASSRGGLAFNEQFF
CDR3nt: TGTGCCAGCAGTCGGGGGGGACTAGCCTTCAATGAGCAGTTCTTC

abundance: NA
d_gene: TRBD1
v_gene: TRBV20-1
len: 15
j_gene: TRBJ2-7
CDR3aa: CSARDWQGAAYEQYF
CDR3nt: TGCAGTGCTAGAGACTGGCAGGGGGCGGCCTACGAGCAGTACTTC

abundance: NA
d_gene: NA
v_gene: TRBV18
len: 15
j_gene: TRBJ1-2
CDR3aa: CASSPQRDTVYGYTF
CDR3nt: TGTGCCAGCTCACCACAACGGGACACTGTCTATGGCTACACCTTC

abundance: NA
d_gene: TRBD2
v_gene: TRBV7-8
len: 13
j_gene: TRBJ2-7
CDR3aa: CASSRRGAEEQYF
CDR3nt: TGTGCCAGCAGCCGGCGGGGGGCCGAAGAGCAGTACTTC

abundance: NA
d_gene: NA
v_gene: TRBV4-1
len: 19
j_gene: TRBJ1-6
CDR3aa: CASSQDPRLTWEGNSPLHF
CDR3nt: TGCGCCAGCAGCCAAGATCCCCGTCTGACTTGGGAGGGGAATTCACCCCTCCACTTT

abundance: few
d_gene: NA
v_gene: TRBV9
len: 16
j_gene: TRBJ2-7
CDR3aa: CASSPTGGGGRYEQYF
CDR3nt: TGTGCCAGCAGCCCCACCGGGGGCGGGGGTAGGTACGAGCAGTACTTC

abundance: NA
d_gene: NA
v_gene: TRBV13
len: 13
j_gene: TRBJ2-3
CDR3aa: CASSPRYTDTQYF
CDR3nt: TGTGCCAGCAGCCCCCGGTACACAGATACGCAGTATTTT